These 12 T cell receptor beta chains came from one sample sequenced in a study of breast tumors, draining lymph nodes, adjacent tissues. TCRdb redid the calling of the multiplex PCR reads with MiXCR, one entry per CDR3 protein. This sample yields about 63,000 distinct CDR3 sequences, of which approximately 54% are seen a single time; about 19% belongs to the top ten. The sequencing input was breast tumor tissue. These receptors all stem from a female donor with breast cancer. Some clones in this sample may be carry-over from other donors' samples.

As to this clonotype: One end of the junction is discordant with germline, which a read error may explain. This sequence joins TRBV20-1 and TRBJ2-6; D gene ambiguous. CDR1 and CDR2 (germline): DFQATT, SNEGSKA (reference sequence). CDR3 length: 12 residues. The CDR3 loop is CSAAPGSYELSF. The CDR3 DNA is TGCAGTGCTGCCCCGGGCAGCTACGAGCTGTCTTTC.

The genes are TRBV19 and TRBJ2-3; 9 bases line up with TRBD2. The germline gives CDR1 LNHDA, CDR2 SQIVND (reference sequence). The CDR3 length is 15 residues. V gave up 8 bases and J gave up 6 bases; unmatched junction bases: 12. CDR3 nucleotide sequence: TGTGCCAGTTCCTTGGGCGGGAGGGCCGGGGATACGCAGTATTTT. Translated, it gives CASSLGGRAGDTQYF.

This clonotype has only a few counts. This chain connects TRBV20-1 to TRBJ1-5; TRBD1 is a possible D gene (5 bases). Germline V gene data show CDR1 as DFQATT and CDR2 as SNEGSKA (reference sequence). CDR3 length: 12 residues. Trimming pared 3 bases from V and 7 bases from J, leaving 10 bases between. The CDR3 nucleotides read TGCAGTGCTAGGCTGGGGGGGCAGCCCCAGCATTTT. It translates to CSARLGGQPQHF.

This clonotype was recorded many times. This chain joins TRBV9 and TRBJ2-1; 11 bases line up with TRBD2. V gave up 3 bases and J gave up 5 bases; unmatched junction bases: 7. CDR1 is SGDLS and CDR2 is YYNGEE in the germline V gene. This CDR3 is 16 amino acids long. The CDR3 DNA reads as TGTGCCAGCAGCGCGGGACTAGCGGAACCTAACAATGAGCAGTTCTTC. Translated: CASSAGLAEPNNEQFF.

This clonotype was observed at least ten times. V is TRBV29-1 and J is TRBJ1-1, with 8 bases identical to TRBD1. V lost 4 bases, J lost 4 bases, and 11 bases stayed unmatched. This CDR3 region has 15 residues. Germline values: CDR1 SQVTM, CDR2 ANQGSEA. The CDR3 is CSVAPGGFGGTEAFF. CDR3 DNA: TGCAGCGTTGCTCCAGGGGGCTTCGGCGGCACTGAAGCTTTCTTT.

This clonotype was seen more than once but under ten times. The chain recombines TRBV7-9 with TRBJ1-1; a weak D match, TRBD1 (6 bases). In germline, CDR1 is SEHNR, CDR2 FQNEAQ (reference sequence). Trimming removed 8 bases from V and 1 base from J, with 20 bases in between. This CDR3 comprises 16 residues. CDR3 sequence: CASLGGVGRGNTEAFF. The CDR3 DNA reads TGTGCCAGCTTAGGGGGGGTGGGGAGGGGGAACACTGAAGCTTTCTTT.

The CDR3 region is CSALARQGGGTEAFF. In DNA form, the CDR3 reads TGCAGTGCCCTCGCCCGACAGGGGGGAGGCACTGAAGCTTTCTTT. The chain has TRBV20-1 and TRBJ1-1; 9 bases are shared with TRBD1. V lost 6 bases to trimming and J lost 4 bases; unmatched junction nucleotides: 12. CDR3 length equals 15 residues. Germline V gives CDR1 DFQATT, CDR2 SNEGSKA (reference sequence).

This clonotype was detected many times. The J gene is TRBJ2-1, the V gene TRBV7-2; 9 positions match TRBD2. The trim removed 5 bases at V and 5 bases at J, leaving 7 bases unmatched. The CDR3 has 15 residues. The germline V gene has CDR1 SGHTA and CDR2 FQGNSA. CDR3 in DNA: TGTGCCAGCAGCGCCCGGACTAGCGAGCACAATGAGCAGTTCTTC. Translated: CASSARTSEHNEQFF.

Concerning this clonotype itself: The junction differs from germline at one of its ends, possibly a read error. The rearrangement links TRBV7-9 to TRBJ2-1; the match to TRBD2 covers 14 bases. The CDR3 is 16 residues long. Germline CDR1 reads SEHNR; CDR2 reads FQNEAQ (reference sequence). This CDR3 reads CAGSPRTSGRRNEQFF. The CDR3 coding sequence is TGTGCCGGCAGTCCGCGGACTAGCGGGAGGAGGAATGAGCAGTTCTTC. The full variable domain, rest sourced from reference TRBV7-9 and TRBJ2-1, is DTGVSQNPRHKITKRGQNVTFRCDPISEHNRLYWYRQTLGQGPEFLTYFQNEAQLEKSRLLSDRFSAERPKGSFSTLEIQRTEQGDSAMYLCAGSPRTSGRRNEQFFGPGTRLTVL.

This clonotype has only one observation. V usage is TRBV9 and J usage is TRBJ2-1, with D perhaps matching TRBD2 (6 bases). Trimming took off 3 bases at V and 3 bases at J, with 16 bases between the two ends. The germline V gene has CDR1 SGDLS and CDR2 YYNGEE. The CDR3 loop spans 16 amino acids. Written as DNA, the CDR3 is TGTGCCAGCAGCGCAAAAGCGGAGGGGAGCTACAATGAGCAGTTCTTC. It specifies CASSAKAEGSYNEQFF. Together with reference TRBV9 and TRBJ2-1, the CDR3 gives the full variable domain: DSGVTQTPKHLITATGQRVTLRCSPRSGDLSVYWYQQSLDQGLQFLIQYYNGEERAKGNILERFSAQQFPDLHSELNLSSLELGDSALYFCASSAKAEGSYNEQFFGPGTRLTVL.

The chain couples TRBV30 to TRBJ2-1; TRBD1 matches 8 bases. V shed 5 bases and J 1 base; nucleotides not matched to a gene: 4. This CDR3 is built from 14 residues. In germline, CDR1 is GTSNPN, CDR2 SVGIG (reference sequence). The CDR3 is CAWSRGRSYNEQFF. For the CDR3, the DNA is TGTGCCTGGTCCAGGGGGCGTTCCTACAATGAGCAGTTCTTC.

The rearrangement links TRBV7-2 to TRBJ2-4; D ambiguous. This CDR3 has 13 amino acids. With 5 bases removed from V and 1 base from J, the gap between germline ends came to 6 bases. Germline V gives CDR1 SGHTA, CDR2 FQGNSA. CDR3 protein: CASSVGAKNIQYF. The CDR3, as DNA: TGTGCCAGCAGCGTGGGGGCCAAAAACATTCAGTACTTC.